Sequencing of this T cell receptor (beta chain) was carried out in a study of blood T cell repertoires in COVID-19 (dated by TCRdb to the early 2020s). At the level of the whole study: Collaborator samples came from the United States, Italy and Spain and covered acute and convalescent phases of COVID-19. Sample metadata almost always included a de-identified subject ID, COVID-19 status, age in years and sex. The dataset comprised deeply sampled blood TCRbeta repertoires from subjects exposed to, actively infected with, or recovered from COVID-19. Samples were obtained from the ongoing ImmuneRACE study (first 160 participants) and from about 1,300 subjects provided by 6 global collaborators. Where HLA class I and class II types were available, the types were taken from metadata supplied by the sample provider, not from assay-based typing. The material from the prospective study consisted of cDNA or gDNA derived from T cells, B-cell-depleted T cells, or PBMCs. The repertoires were released in a freely available public database meant as a resource for research on the immune response to SARS-CoV-2. Overall study outcomes, separate from this receptor: The quantity of clinical and demographic metadata differed by source and by participant and was supplied without curation.

Turning to this clone: No cognate antigen has been identified for it. Base-call qualities are not available, and no considerably larger clone is one nucleotide away.

Whole blood was collected in K2EDTA tubes by collaborating institutions according to the institutions' own protocols. Collaborator samples were shipped for TCRbeta analysis as frozen whole blood, isolated PBMCs, or DNA extracted from either sample type. TCRbeta CDR3 regions were amplified from genomic DNA using the immunoSEQ Assay, a bias-controlled multiplex PCR. In the authors' own workflow: Nucleated cell counts per sample were estimated from amplification of reference gene primers within the assay. Sequence reads were collapsed and filtered to measure the absolute abundance of every unique TCRbeta CDR3 rearrangement. Productive Simpson clonality was computed per sample as the square root of Simpson's diversity index over productive rearrangements. Not all clones reach the TCRdb copy of this immuneACCESS table, which keeps in-frame sequences only. Checked studies attribute under half of the gap to unresolved V genes and leave the rest unexplained. V, J and clone size are those of that table, while D and trimming were read from the DNA. The sample profile shows a few hundred thousand clones; 65% to 85% of them were found once. In total, the top ten clones hold about 13% of the sample.

From cysteine to phenylalanine, the CDR3 is 16 amino acids long. The sequence is cut down to CDR3 DNA, 48 bases in frame from base 1. Clipping removes 6 bases from V and 1 base from J, with 8 as the unmatched junction base count. CDR1 and CDR2, per the germline V gene, are MDHEN and SYDVKM. This clonotype originated in a human donor in a cohort sampled during active COVID-19. The chain is made from TRBV28 and TRBJ2-2, and 7 junction bases match TRBD1. Sequencing input: peripheral blood. The DNA sequence is given as TGTGCCAGCAGATTACGGGCAGGGGGGAACACCGGGGAGCTGTTTTTT. This is translated as CASRLRAGGNTGELFF.